This TCR beta chain came from a study of T cell responses to AZD1222 COVID-19 vaccine. Overall study results and limits: White British people made up most donors, females outnumbered males, and clonal diversity was possibly underestimated.

Here immunoSEQ multiplex PCR was the method, and the copy in TCRdb shows in-frame clones only, minus some. The sample shows about 130,000 clones, less than 90% of them seen only once. CDR3 size: 13 residues. Germline values: CDR1 MDHEN, CDR2 SYDVKM. The V end was cut by 8 bases, the J end by 3 bases, with 12 bases between. About this clone: Its antigen is not known.

The chain recombines TRBV28 with TRBJ2-3; possibly TRBD1 for D (5 bases). The clonotype was recovered from an adult in good health. The sample in question was peripheral blood, obtained on day 0 of AZD1222 vaccination. CDR3 sequence reads: CASSPTVTDTQYF. For the CDR3, the DNA is TGTGCCAGCTCCCCGACAGTAACAGATACGCAGTATTTT.